Sequencing of this TCR beta chain was carried out in a study of post-analysis software for immune sequencing data. As for the study in general: The courses of disease that were included comprised relapsing-remitting, secondary progressive and progressive-relapsing multiple sclerosis.

Study results and caveats: The normalized Chao1 diversity of multiple sclerosis patients was significantly lower than that of controls. Patients showed TRBV5-6, TRBV5-1 and TRBV20-1 among about five TRBV segments more frequent than in controls.

Every TCR beta cDNA library bore unique molecular identifiers. Input amounts of about 0.85 to 11 million T cells were used. These gave approximately 500,000 cDNA molecules, so each molecule approximated one T cell. TCRdb re-called the PCR reads through MiXCR, storing one row per CDR3 protein. The sample lists hundreds of thousands of distinct CDR3 sequences, approximately 45% seen once, with about an eighth in the top ten. This CDR3 has 16 amino acids. V dropped 5 bases and J dropped 0 bases, with 14 bases sitting between them. CDR1 and CDR2 (germline): SQVTM, ANQGSEA. This clonotype showed up just once. Antigen specificity is unknown.

This clonotype originated in a girl under 18 with multiple sclerosis. The genes are TRBV29-1 and TRBJ2-6, with D tentatively TRBD1 or TRBD2 (6 bases each). Sequencing used blood. The DNA of the CDR3 is TGCAGCGTTTTGGGCGGGACAACCTCTGGGGCCAACGTCCTGACTTTC. It encodes CSVLGGTTSGANVLTF.